Sequencing of this T cell receptor (beta chain) was carried out in a study of blood T cell repertoires in COVID-19. Across the whole study: Donors in the United States, Italy and Spain gave samples during acute or convalescent COVID-19. The cDNA or gDNA used as material had been derived from T cells, B-cell-depleted T cells, or PBMCs.

The CDR3 has 16 residues. Germline V gene lookup returns CDR1 KGHSH and CDR2 LQKENI. V was pared by 5 bases and J by 3 bases, with 7 bases of the junction left unmatched. The authors' processing: Amplification with reference gene primers provided the estimates of nucleated cell counts. The protocol was immunoSEQ multiplex PCR, while the TCRdb copy is restricted to in-frame clones and leaves out a portion. For V, J and clone size, that table is used; D and trimming come from the DNA. This sample has fewer than 70,000 clones, with roughly nine tenths found just once. The receptor's source is a woman in her sixties or seventies with active COVID-19. The sample was peripheral blood. The J gene is TRBJ2-2, the V gene TRBV18; 9 positions match TRBD1. The CDR3 DNA reads TGTGCCAGCTCATACAACAGGGGGCGTGACACCGGGGAGCTGTTTTTT. It translates to CASSYNRGRDTGELFF.